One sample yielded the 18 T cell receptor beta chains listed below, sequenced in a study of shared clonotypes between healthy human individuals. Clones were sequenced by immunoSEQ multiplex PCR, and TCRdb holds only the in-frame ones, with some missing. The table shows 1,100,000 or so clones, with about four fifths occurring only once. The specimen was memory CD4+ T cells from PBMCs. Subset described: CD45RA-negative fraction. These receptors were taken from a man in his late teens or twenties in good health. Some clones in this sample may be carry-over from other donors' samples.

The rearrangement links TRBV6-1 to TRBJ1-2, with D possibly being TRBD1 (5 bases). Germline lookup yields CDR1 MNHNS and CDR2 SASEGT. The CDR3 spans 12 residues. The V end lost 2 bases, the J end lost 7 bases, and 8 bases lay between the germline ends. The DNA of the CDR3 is TGTGCCAGCAGTGAATTTGGGGGTGGCTACACCTTC. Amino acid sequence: CASSEFGGGYTF.

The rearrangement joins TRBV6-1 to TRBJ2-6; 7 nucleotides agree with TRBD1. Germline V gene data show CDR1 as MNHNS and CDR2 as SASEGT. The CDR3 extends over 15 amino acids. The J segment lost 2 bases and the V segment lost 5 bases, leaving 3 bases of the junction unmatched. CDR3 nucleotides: TGTGCCAGCAGTCGGGACAGTGCTGGGGCCAACGTCCTGACTTTC. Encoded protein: CASSRDSAGANVLTF.

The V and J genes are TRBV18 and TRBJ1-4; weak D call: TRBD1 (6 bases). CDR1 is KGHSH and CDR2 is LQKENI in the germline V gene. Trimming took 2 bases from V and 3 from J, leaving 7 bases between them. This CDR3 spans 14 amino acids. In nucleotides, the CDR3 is TGTGCCAGCTCACCAAGACAGGCTAATGAAAAACTGTTTTTT. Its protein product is CASSPRQANEKLFF.

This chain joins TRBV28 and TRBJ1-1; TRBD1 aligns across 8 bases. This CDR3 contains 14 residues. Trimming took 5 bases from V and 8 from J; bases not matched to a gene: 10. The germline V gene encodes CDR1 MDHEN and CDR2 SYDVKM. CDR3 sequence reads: CASSGSGGPYEAFF. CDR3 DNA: TGTGCCAGCAGTGGGTCAGGGGGCCCTTACGAAGCTTTCTTT.

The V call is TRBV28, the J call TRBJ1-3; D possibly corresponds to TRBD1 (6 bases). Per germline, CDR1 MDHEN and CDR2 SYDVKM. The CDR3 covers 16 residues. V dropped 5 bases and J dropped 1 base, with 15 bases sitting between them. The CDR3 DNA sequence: TGTGCCAGCAGTGTGGAGGACAGAAAGTCTGGAAACACCATATATTTT. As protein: CASSVEDRKSGNTIYF.

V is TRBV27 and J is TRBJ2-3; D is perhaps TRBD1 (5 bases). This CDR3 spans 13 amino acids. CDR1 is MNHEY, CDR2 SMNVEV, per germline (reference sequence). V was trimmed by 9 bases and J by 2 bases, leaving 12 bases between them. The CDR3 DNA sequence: TGTGCCAGTCGCAAGGGGAACACAGATACGCAGTATTTT. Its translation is CASRKGNTDTQYF.

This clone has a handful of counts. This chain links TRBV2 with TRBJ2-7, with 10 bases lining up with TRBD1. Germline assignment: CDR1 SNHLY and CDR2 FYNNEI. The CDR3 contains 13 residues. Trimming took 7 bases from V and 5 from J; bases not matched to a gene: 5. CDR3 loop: CASTRQGADEQYF. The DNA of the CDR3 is TGTGCCAGCACTAGACAGGGGGCTGACGAGCAGTACTTC.

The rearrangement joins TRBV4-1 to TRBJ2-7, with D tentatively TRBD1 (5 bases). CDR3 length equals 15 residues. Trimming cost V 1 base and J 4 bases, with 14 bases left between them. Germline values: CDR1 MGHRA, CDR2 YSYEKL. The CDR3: CASSQGKGASYEQYF. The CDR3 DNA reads TGCGCCAGCAGCCAAGGGAAAGGGGCGTCTTACGAGCAGTACTTC.

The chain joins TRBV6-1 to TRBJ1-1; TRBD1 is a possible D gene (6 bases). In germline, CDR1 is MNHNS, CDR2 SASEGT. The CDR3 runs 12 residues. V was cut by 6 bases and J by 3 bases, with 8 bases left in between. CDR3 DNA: TGTGCCAGCAGCGGACAGTACACTGAAGCTTTCTTT. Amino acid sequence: CASSGQYTEAFF.

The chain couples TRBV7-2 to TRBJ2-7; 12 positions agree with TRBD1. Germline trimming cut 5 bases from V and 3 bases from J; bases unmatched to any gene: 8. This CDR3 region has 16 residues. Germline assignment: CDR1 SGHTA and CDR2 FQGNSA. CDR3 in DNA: TGTGCCAGCAGCGTCTCCGGGACAGGGGGCATCTACGAGCAGTACTTC. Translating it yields CASSVSGTGGIYEQYF.

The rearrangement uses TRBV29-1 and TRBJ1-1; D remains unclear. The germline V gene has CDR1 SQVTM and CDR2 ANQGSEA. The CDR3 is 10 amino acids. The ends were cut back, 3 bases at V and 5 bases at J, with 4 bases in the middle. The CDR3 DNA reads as TGCAGCGTTGAGGGGACTGAAGCTTTCTTT. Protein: CSVEGTEAFF.

The CDR3 DNA follows: TGTGCCAGCAGTTTAGAACAGGTCATAATGAACACTGAAGCTTTCTTT. This translates into CASSLEQVIMNTEAFF. The chain recombines TRBV28 with TRBJ1-1; TRBD1 is a possible D gene (5 bases). The CDR3 consists of 16 residues. Germline V gene lookup returns CDR1 MDHEN and CDR2 SYDVKM. Deletions cut 2 bases from V and 0 bases from J, with 13 bases between.

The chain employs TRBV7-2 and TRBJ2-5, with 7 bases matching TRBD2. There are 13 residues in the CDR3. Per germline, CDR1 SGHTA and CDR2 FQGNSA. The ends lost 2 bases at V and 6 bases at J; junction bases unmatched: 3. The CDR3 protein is CASSLQGGQTQYF. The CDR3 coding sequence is TGTGCCAGCAGCTTACAGGGAGGGCAGACCCAGTACTTC.

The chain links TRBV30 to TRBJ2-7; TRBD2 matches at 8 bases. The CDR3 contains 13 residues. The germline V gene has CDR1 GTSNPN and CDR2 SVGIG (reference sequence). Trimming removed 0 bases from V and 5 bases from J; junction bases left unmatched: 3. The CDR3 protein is CAWSVGTSHEQYF. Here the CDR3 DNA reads TGTGCCTGGAGTGTTGGGACTAGTCACGAGCAGTACTTC.

CDR3 loop: CASRRAGEGETQYF. CDR3 nucleotides: TGTGCCAGTAGGCGAGCGGGAGAGGGAGAGACCCAGTACTTC. This chain links TRBV19 with TRBJ2-5, with TRBD2 matching 8 bases. Germline CDR1 and CDR2: LNHDA and SQIVND (reference sequence). V was pared by 6 bases and J by 4 bases, with 7 bases of the junction left unmatched. CDR3 length equals 14 residues.

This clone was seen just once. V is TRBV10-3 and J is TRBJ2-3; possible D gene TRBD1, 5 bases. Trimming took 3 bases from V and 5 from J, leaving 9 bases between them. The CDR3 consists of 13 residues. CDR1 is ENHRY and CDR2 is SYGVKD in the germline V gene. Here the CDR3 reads CAISDQGIDTQYF. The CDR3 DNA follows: TGTGCCATCAGTGACCAGGGTATAGATACGCAGTATTTT.

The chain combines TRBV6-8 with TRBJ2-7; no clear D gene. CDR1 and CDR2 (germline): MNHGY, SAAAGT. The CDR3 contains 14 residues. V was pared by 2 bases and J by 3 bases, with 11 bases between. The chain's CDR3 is CASSYDGWSYEQYF. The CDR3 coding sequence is TGTGCCAGCAGTTACGACGGGTGGAGCTACGAGCAGTACTTC.

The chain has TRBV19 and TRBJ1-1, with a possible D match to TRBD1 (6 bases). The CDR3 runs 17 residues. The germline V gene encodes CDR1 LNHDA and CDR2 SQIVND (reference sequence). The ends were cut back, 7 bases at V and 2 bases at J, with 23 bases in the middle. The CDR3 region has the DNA TGTGCCAGTACCCCCCCGAGACACCAGGGGCTAAACACTGAAGCTTTCTTT. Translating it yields CASTPPRHQGLNTEAFF.